This T cell receptor beta chain was recorded in a study of T cell clones after liver transplantation. Findings and limits, study-wide: Graft donor-reactive T cells may have migrated into the graft rather than being deleted. A larger donor-reactive than third-party decline suggested partial antigen-specific deletion. In a couple of subjects, few donor cells limited the measurable donor-reactive repertoire.

CDR3 length equals 16 residues. Germline V gene lookup returns CDR1 SGDLS and CDR2 YYNGEE. The V gene lost 4 bases and the J gene lost 3 bases, with 17 bases spanning the gap. As regards this clone: The target antigen is unknown.

Repertoires were generated with immunoSEQ multiplex PCR, while TCRdb's copy carries only in-frame clones and drops some. The profile shows tens of thousands of clones, over 70% of them singletons. The sample here was CD4+ T cells from blood, taken before liver transplant. The sequence derives from a human donor who received a liver transplant. The rearrangement links TRBV9 to TRBJ2-1; weak D call: TRBD1 (6 bases). CDR3 sequence (DNA): TGTGCCAGCAGCTCGAGACCCCAGGGGTTCTACAATGAGCAGTTCTTC. It codes for CASSSRPQGFYNEQFF.